The 8 T cell receptor beta chains below were found in one sample sequenced in a study of cytomegalovirus exposure and HLA in healthy donors (dated by TCRdb to between 2016 and 2019). Libraries came from the immunoSEQ multiplex PCR assay. A mixture of 60 forward primers for TCR Vbeta segments and 13 reverse primers for TCR Jbeta segments was used in the multiplex PCR. In TCRdb, the immuneACCESS table is reduced to in-frame sequences with V and J assigned. These tables do not hold every clone; where another copy was compared, an unresolved V gene accounts for under half, and the others remain unexplained. This sample gives roughly 120,000 clones in total; over 80% of them show up just once. Under 0.3% of the sample is taken by the ten largest. Sequencing was carried out using PBMCs. The receptors stem from a man aged 50 to 60 in good health and CMV-seronegative.

This chain connects TRBV19 to TRBJ2-3; possibly TRBD1 for D (5 bases). Germline V CDR1 and CDR2: LNHDA, SQIVND (reference sequence). This CDR3 is 14 amino acids long. The germline V and J ends were trimmed by 3 bases and 2 bases, with 9 bases remaining between them. The CDR3 DNA reads TGTGCCAGTAGTATCGACAGATCCACAGATACGCAGTATTTT. Its protein is CASSIDRSTDTQYF.

This chain joins TRBV5-6 and TRBJ2-3, with TRBD2 matching 14 bases. Germline-derived CDR1 and CDR2 are SGHDT and YYEEEE. The CDR3 extends over 16 amino acids. V lost 0 bases to trimming and J lost 5 bases; unmatched junction nucleotides: 2. The CDR3 reads CASSLGLAGGRDTQYF. CDR3 nucleotides: TGTGCCAGCAGCTTGGGACTAGCGGGAGGGCGAGATACGCAGTATTTT.

The chain carries TRBV29-1 and TRBJ2-1, with D possibly matching TRBD1 (6 bases). Germline CDR1 and CDR2: SQVTM and ANQGSEA. The CDR3 runs to 14 residues. The V end lost 6 bases, the J end lost 5 bases, and 17 bases lay between the germline ends. CDR3 DNA sequence: TGCAGCGTGGCAGGGGTAAGGAAAAACAATGAGCAGTTCTTC. This sequence encodes CSVAGVRKNNEQFF.

The genes are TRBV14 and TRBJ1-6; 8 bases agree with TRBD1. The germline V gene encodes CDR1 SGHDN and CDR2 FVKESK. V gave up 5 bases and J gave up 4 bases; unmatched junction bases: 1. The CDR3 consists of 14 residues. CDR3 amino acids: CASSWDRYNSPLHF. In nucleotides, the CDR3 is TGTGCCAGCAGCTGGGACAGGTATAATTCACCCCTCCACTTT.

The chain uses TRBV19 and TRBJ1-1; unclear D gene. With 5 bases removed from V and 4 bases from J, the gap between germline ends came to 8 bases. Germline V CDR1 and CDR2: LNHDA, SQIVND (reference sequence). The CDR3 contains 12 residues. The CDR3 region is CASSLGRTEAFF. For the CDR3, the DNA is TGTGCCAGTAGTTTGGGCCGCACTGAAGCTTTCTTT. The full variable domain, with the rest looked up from reference TRBV19 and TRBJ1-1, is DGGITQSPKYLFRKEGQNVTLSCEQNLNHDAMYWYRQDPGQGLRLIYYSQIVNDFQKGDIAEGYSVSREKKESFPLTVTSAQKNPTAFYLCASSLGRTEAFFGQGTRLTVV.

The gene calls are TRBV2 and TRBJ1-2; 8 positions agree with TRBD1. The CDR3 consists of 13 residues. Germline CDR1 SNHLY, CDR2 FYNNEI. DNA of the CDR3: TGTGAACCGTCCACAGGGGGACTCTATGGCTACACCTTC. It is translated as CEPSTGGLYGYTF.

The J gene is TRBJ2-7, the V gene TRBV27; 7 bases fit TRBD2. There are 17 residues in the CDR3. Trimming took 2 bases from V and 4 from J; bases not matched to a gene: 14. Germline assignment: CDR1 MNHEY and CDR2 SMNVEV (reference sequence). For the CDR3, the DNA is TGTGCCAGCAGTTTAGTCGGAGGGAGGACTAGGTTATACGAGCAGTACTTC. Its protein product is CASSLVGGRTRLYEQYF.

This chain connects TRBV19 to TRBJ1-2, with 7 nucleotides matching TRBD1. CDR1 LNHDA and CDR2 SQIVND come from the germline V gene (reference sequence). J gave up 4 bases and V 5 bases, and 10 bases lay outside the gene matches. The CDR3 totals 15 residues. DNA for the CDR3: TGTGCCAGTAGTTCTAAACCCGGGACAGTCTATGGCTACACCTTC. This sequence encodes CASSSKPGTVYGYTF.